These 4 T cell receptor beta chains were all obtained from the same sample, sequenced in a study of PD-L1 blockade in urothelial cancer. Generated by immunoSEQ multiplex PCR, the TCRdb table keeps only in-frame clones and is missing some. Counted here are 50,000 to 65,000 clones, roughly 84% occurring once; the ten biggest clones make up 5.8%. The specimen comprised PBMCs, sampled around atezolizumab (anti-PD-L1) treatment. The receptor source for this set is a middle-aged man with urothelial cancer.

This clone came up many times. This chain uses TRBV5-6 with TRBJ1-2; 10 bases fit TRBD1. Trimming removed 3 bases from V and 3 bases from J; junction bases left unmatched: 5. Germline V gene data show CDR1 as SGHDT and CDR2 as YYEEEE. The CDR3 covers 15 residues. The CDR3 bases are TGTGCCAGCAGCTCCGACAGGGGGCCGCACTATGGCTACACCTTC. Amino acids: CASSSDRGPHYGYTF.

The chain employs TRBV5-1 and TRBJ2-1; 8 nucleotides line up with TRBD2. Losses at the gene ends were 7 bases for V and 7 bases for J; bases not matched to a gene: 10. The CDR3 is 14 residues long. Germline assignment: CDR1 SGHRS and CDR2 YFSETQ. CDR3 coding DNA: TGCGCCAGCTCCGGGGCGGGAGGTAAAAATGAGCAGTTCTTC. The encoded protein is CASSGAGGKNEQFF.

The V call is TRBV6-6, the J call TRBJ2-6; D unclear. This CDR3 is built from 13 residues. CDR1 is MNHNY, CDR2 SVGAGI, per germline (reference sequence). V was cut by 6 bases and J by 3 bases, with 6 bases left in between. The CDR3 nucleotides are TGTGCCAGCAGGTTATATGGGGCCAACGTCCTGACTTTC. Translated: CASRLYGANVLTF.

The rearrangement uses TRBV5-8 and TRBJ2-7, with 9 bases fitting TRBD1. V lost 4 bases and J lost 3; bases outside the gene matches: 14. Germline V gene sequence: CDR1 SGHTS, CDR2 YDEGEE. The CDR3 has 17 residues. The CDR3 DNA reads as TGTGCCAGCAGCCCAAGGGCACAGGGGGCAATATACTACGAGCAGTACTTC. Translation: CASSPRAQGAIYYEQYF.